This TCR beta chain originates from a study of identical twins. General study results and limits: Models underestimated out-of-frame TCR alpha sharing in monozygotic twins. Weaker excess twin sharing was observed in beta out-of-frame sequences.

The germline gives CDR1 MNHNS, CDR2 SASEGT. The CDR3 totals 16 residues. The V gene lost 6 bases and the J gene lost 0 bases, with 12 bases spanning the gap. TCRdb itself ran the 5' RACE reads through MiXCR, one entry per CDR3 protein. This sample has around 300,000 distinct CDR3 sequences, with more than 6.5% found just once. Healthy Caucasians provided all donations. This clonotype was picked up many times. The antigen is undetermined. Separately, the same data were catalogued under a study of yellow fever vaccine responses in identical twins. From that study: Twins reportedly appeared to share part of their vaccine T cell response while keeping part individual.

This TCR was recovered from a woman aged 18-29 years in good health. V and J are TRBV6-1 and TRBJ2-6; no definite D call. Material for sequencing was memory (CD45RO+) T cells sorted from blood. CDR3 amino acids: CASRSPLGSGANVLTF. The DNA of the CDR3 is TGTGCCAGCAGGTCCCCCCTCGGCTCTGGGGCCAACGTCCTGACTTTC.